A selection of T cell receptor beta chains follows, all from one sample in a study of response to subunit inactivated influenza vaccine. MiXCR, run by TCRdb on the RT-PCR reads, gives a single entry per CDR3 protein. This table has around 580,000 distinct CDR3 sequences, around 13% appearing once. Material: PBMCs from blood, obtained roughly 13 days after vaccination. Receptor source: a middle-aged man who received an inactivated influenza vaccine. Each CDR3 is given with its conserved first and last residue. D genes are given only for firm matches. Only some rows state a clone size, as once, few, many or a class for expanded clones.

clone size: NA
V gene: TRBV6-1
D gene: NA
J gene: TRBJ1-5
CDR3 DNA: TGTGCCAGCAGGCGGGAACCCCATAGCAATCAGCCCCAGCATTTT
CDR3 protein: CASRREPHSNQPQHF

clone size: few
V gene: TRBV5-1
D gene: TRBD2
J gene: TRBJ2-7
CDR3 DNA: TGCGCCAGCAGCCCGGGGACTACTCAGTGGTTCTACGAGCAGTACTTC
CDR3 protein: CASSPGTTQWFYEQYF

clone size: NA
V gene: TRBV12-3/TRBV12-4
D gene: NA
J gene: TRBJ1-6
CDR3 DNA: TGTGCCAGCAGCCCCGGGTCCCGCAATTCACCCCTCCACTTT
CDR3 protein: CASSPGSRNSPLHF

clone size: NA
V gene: TRBV11-1
D gene: TRBD1
J gene: TRBJ2-5
CDR3 DNA: TGTGCCAGCAGACAACCAAACCCCGGGACAGGGAGATCGGAGACCCAGTACTTC
CDR3 protein: CASRQPNPGTGRSETQYF

clone size: few
V gene: TRBV27
D gene: NA
J gene: TRBJ1-2
CDR3 DNA: TGTGCCAGCAGTTTATCTGGCGGGCCTGGGGGCTACACCTTC
CDR3 protein: CASSLSGGPGGYTF

clone size: few
V gene: TRBV20-1
D gene: TRBD1
J gene: TRBJ1-4
CDR3 DNA: TGCAGTGCTAGATCAGGGGGCGCACGTGAAAAACTGTTTTTT
CDR3 protein: CSARSGGAREKLFF

clone size: few
V gene: TRBV12-3/TRBV12-4
D gene: NA
J gene: TRBJ1-5
CDR3 DNA: TGTGCCAGCAGTTTCAGGGAGGGCCAGCCCCAGCATTTT
CDR3 protein: CASSFREGQPQHF

clone size: NA
V gene: TRBV6-5
D gene: NA
J gene: TRBJ2-5
CDR3 DNA: TGTGCCAGTAGCTACAGGGAGGTGGAGACCCAGTACTTC
CDR3 protein: CASSYREVETQYF

clone size: NA
V gene: TRBV10-3
D gene: TRBD1
J gene: TRBJ2-2
CDR3 DNA: TGTGCCATCAGTACTACCGGGACAGGTCAACCCGGGGAGCTGTTTTTT
CDR3 protein: CAISTTGTGQPGELFF

clone size: few
V gene: TRBV12-3/TRBV12-4
D gene: NA
J gene: TRBJ1-4
CDR3 DNA: TGTGCCAGCAGTTCTCCCCGAGGGGAAAAACTGTTTTTT
CDR3 protein: CASSSPRGEKLFF

clone size: NA
V gene: TRBV4-2
D gene: TRBD2
J gene: TRBJ2-5
CDR3 DNA: TGTGCCAGCAGCCAAGGCCTTTCTAGCGGGCAAGAGACCCAGTACTTC
CDR3 protein: CASSQGLSSGQETQYF

clone size: NA
V gene: TRBV7-8
D gene: NA
J gene: TRBJ2-3
CDR3 DNA: TGTGCCAGCAGCCCCCGGGACACAGGCACAGATACGCAGTATTTT
CDR3 protein: CASSPRDTGTDTQYF

clone size: NA
V gene: TRBV28
D gene: TRBD1
J gene: TRBJ1-2
CDR3 DNA: TGTGCCATCCTCGGACAGGGCGGTTATGGCTACACCTTC
CDR3 protein: CAILGQGGYGYTF

clone size: few
V gene: TRBV4-3
D gene: TRBD2
J gene: TRBJ2-7
CDR3 DNA: TGCGCCAGCAGCCAAGATAGGTCGGGAGGCTCCTACGAGCAGTACTTC
CDR3 protein: CASSQDRSGGSYEQYF

clone size: few
V gene: TRBV3-1
D gene: TRBD1
J gene: TRBJ1-1
CDR3 DNA: TGTGCCAGCAGCCGCAGGGGGGTTATGGCTTTCTTT
CDR3 protein: CASSRRGVMAFF

clone size: NA
V gene: TRBV25-1
D gene: NA
J gene: TRBJ2-5
CDR3 DNA: TGTGCCAGCAGTGAATCGGCTAAGACCCAGTACTTC
CDR3 protein: CASSESAKTQYF

clone size: NA
V gene: TRBV27
D gene: NA
J gene: TRBJ2-7
CDR3 DNA: TGTGCCAGCAGTCCCCGCGAGCACCTAGAGCAGTACTTC
CDR3 protein: CASSPREHLEQYF

clone size: NA
V gene: TRBV12-3/TRBV12-4
D gene: NA
J gene: TRBJ1-6
CDR3 DNA: TGTGCCAGCAAGGGCGGCAGCTCCTATAATTCACCCCTCCACTTT
CDR3 protein: CASKGGSSYNSPLHF

clone size: few
V gene: TRBV7-6
D gene: NA
J gene: TRBJ1-1
CDR3 DNA: TGTGCCAGCAGCTTAGAAGGGGGGTTATGGACTGAAGCTTTCTTT
CDR3 protein: CASSLEGGLWTEAFF

clone size: NA
V gene: TRBV11-2
D gene: TRBD1
J gene: TRBJ2-7
CDR3 DNA: TGTGCCAGCAGCGGATTGACAGGGACGCGACCCAACGAGCAGTACTTC
CDR3 protein: CASSGLTGTRPNEQYF

clone size: few
V gene: TRBV2
D gene: NA
J gene: TRBJ1-1
CDR3 DNA: TGTGCCAGCAGACACAGGTTTATGATTGTTGAAGCTTTCTTT
CDR3 protein: CASRHRFMIVEAFF

clone size: NA
V gene: TRBV20-1
D gene: TRBD2
J gene: TRBJ2-3
CDR3 DNA: TGCAGTGCCGCCCCACTATTGGGGGGGATAGGAGGGGCAGATACGCAGTATTTT
CDR3 protein: CSAAPLLGGIGGADTQYF

clone size: NA
V gene: TRBV9
D gene: NA
J gene: TRBJ2-5
CDR3 DNA: TGTGCCAGCAGCCCTGCCCTGGTGGGGATCCAAGAGACCCAGTACTTC
CDR3 protein: CASSPALVGIQETQYF

clone size: few
V gene: TRBV20-1
D gene: TRBD2
J gene: TRBJ2-5
CDR3 DNA: TGCAGTGCTAAAACATTCGGCGGGGGGGTCCAAGAGACCCAGTACTTC
CDR3 protein: CSAKTFGGGVQETQYF

clone size: few
V gene: TRBV6-2/TRBV6-3
D gene: NA
J gene: TRBJ2-2
CDR3 DNA: TGTGCCAGCAGCCCAGGACGGGACTTCACCGGGGAGCTGTTTTTT
CDR3 protein: CASSPGRDFTGELFF

clone size: NA
V gene: TRBV28
D gene: NA
J gene: TRBJ1-4
CDR3 DNA: NA
CDR3 protein: CASSFAPGTYHF

clone size: NA
V gene: TRBV7-2
D gene: NA
J gene: TRBJ2-7
CDR3 DNA: TGTGCCAGCAGCACATCACCGGGACAAGACCTCTACGAGCAGTACTTC
CDR3 protein: CASSTSPGQDLYEQYF

clone size: NA
V gene: TRBV28
D gene: NA
J gene: TRBJ2-3
CDR3 DNA: TGTGCCAGCAGTTTCTACGGGGGGCGCACAGATACGCAGTATTTT
CDR3 protein: CASSFYGGRTDTQYF

clone size: NA
V gene: TRBV11-1
D gene: TRBD2
J gene: TRBJ2-1
CDR3 DNA: TGTGCCAGCAGCCTTGGGACTAGCGGGAGGGGCAGCTACAATGAGCAGTTCTTC
CDR3 protein: CASSLGTSGRGSYNEQFF

clone size: few
V gene: TRBV5-1
D gene: NA
J gene: TRBJ1-5
CDR3 DNA: TGCGCCAGCAGCTTGGCAGGGGCAGCGTATCAGCCCCAGCATTTT
CDR3 protein: CASSLAGAAYQPQHF

clone size: NA
V gene: TRBV29-1
D gene: TRBD1
J gene: TRBJ1-2
CDR3 DNA: TGCAGCGGCCGATTGGGACAGGTGGAAGGCTACACCTTC
CDR3 protein: CSGRLGQVEGYTF

clone size: NA
V gene: TRBV24-1
D gene: TRBD1
J gene: TRBJ1-5
CDR3 DNA: TGTGCCACCAGTCCCGTAACAGGGGAGCAATTGCCCCAGCATTTT
CDR3 protein: CATSPVTGEQLPQHF

clone size: few
V gene: TRBV18
D gene: TRBD1
J gene: TRBJ2-3
CDR3 DNA: TGTGCCAGCTCACCACAAATGGACAGGGCTGTTACGCAGTATTTT
CDR3 protein: CASSPQMDRAVTQYF

clone size: NA
V gene: TRBV5-1
D gene: NA
J gene: TRBJ1-2
CDR3 DNA: TGCGCCAGCAGTTCCGGGGTAGAAATTCACTATGGCTACACCTTC
CDR3 protein: CASSSGVEIHYGYTF

clone size: many
V gene: TRBV12-3/TRBV12-4
D gene: NA
J gene: TRBJ1-5
CDR3 DNA: TGTGCCAGCAGTTTTCAGGGGACGGTTCAGCCCCAGCATTTT
CDR3 protein: CASSFQGTVQPQHF

clone size: few
V gene: TRBV24-1
D gene: NA
J gene: TRBJ2-3
CDR3 DNA: TGTGCCACCAGTGATTTCGGGGGTTCGACAGATACGCAGTATTTT
CDR3 protein: CATSDFGGSTDTQYF

clone size: many
V gene: TRBV11-2
D gene: NA
J gene: TRBJ1-1
CDR3 DNA: TGTGCCAGCAGCTTAGATCGAGAGACTGAAGCTTTCTTT
CDR3 protein: CASSLDRETEAFF

clone size: NA
V gene: TRBV6-2/TRBV6-3
D gene: NA
J gene: TRBJ1-5
CDR3 DNA: TGTGCCAGCAGATTGACAGGAGGCCTCCAGCCCCAGCATTTT
CDR3 protein: CASRLTGGLQPQHF

clone size: few
V gene: TRBV20-1
D gene: NA
J gene: TRBJ2-7
CDR3 DNA: TGCAGTGCTAGAGATAGGGTACTAGCCCCCTACGAGCAGTACTTC
CDR3 protein: CSARDRVLAPYEQYF

clone size: many
V gene: TRBV7-2
D gene: NA
J gene: TRBJ2-3
CDR3 DNA: TGTGCCAGCAGCTTAGCCTCGGACTTCGGATTGTATACGCAGTATTTT
CDR3 protein: CASSLASDFGLYTQYF

clone size: NA
V gene: TRBV20-1
D gene: NA
J gene: TRBJ2-1
CDR3 DNA: TGCAGTGCTAGAGATCGGAGACGCGTCAATGAGCAGTTCTTC
CDR3 protein: CSARDRRRVNEQFF

clone size: NA
V gene: TRBV7-2
D gene: NA
J gene: TRBJ2-3
CDR3 DNA: TGTGCCAGCAGCTTAGCGGTACTCACAGATACGCAGTATTTT
CDR3 protein: CASSLAVLTDTQYF

clone size: few
V gene: TRBV4-2
D gene: NA
J gene: TRBJ1-1
CDR3 DNA: TGTGCCAGCAGCCAAGATCTAGGACCGCAAATTTCTTTCTTT
CDR3 protein: CASSQDLGPQISFF

clone size: few
V gene: TRBV15
D gene: NA
J gene: TRBJ2-1
CDR3 DNA: TGTGCCACCAGCAGAGGCATCAGGGGCCCGAGCTCCTACAATGAGCAGTTCTTC
CDR3 protein: CATSRGIRGPSSYNEQFF

clone size: NA
V gene: TRBV29-1
D gene: NA
J gene: TRBJ1-1
CDR3 DNA: TGCAGCGTTGTGGGGCAGGGAGGGAGCACTGAAGCTTTCTTT
CDR3 protein: CSVVGQGGSTEAFF

clone size: few
V gene: TRBV15
D gene: NA
J gene: TRBJ1-3
CDR3 DNA: TGTGCCACCAGCAGGGATCGGGGGACTGGAAACACCATATATTTT
CDR3 protein: CATSRDRGTGNTIYF

clone size: few
V gene: TRBV29-1
D gene: NA
J gene: TRBJ2-5
CDR3 DNA: TGCAGCGTTGAAGGGTTATTCCAAGAGACCCAGTACTTC
CDR3 protein: CSVEGLFQETQYF

clone size: many
V gene: TRBV9
D gene: NA
J gene: TRBJ1-3
CDR3 DNA: TGTGCCAGCAGCGTAGGAGCAGGCAACTCTGGAAACACCATATATTTT
CDR3 protein: CASSVGAGNSGNTIYF

clone size: few
V gene: TRBV5-1
D gene: TRBD1
J gene: TRBJ1-6
CDR3 DNA: TGCGCCAGCAGCTGGGTAGGACAGGATAATTCACCCCTCCACTTT
CDR3 protein: CASSWVGQDNSPLHF

clone size: few
V gene: TRBV7-8
D gene: NA
J gene: TRBJ1-2
CDR3 DNA: TGTGCCAGCAGCTTTCAGATGAGAAGCAATGGCTACACCTTC
CDR3 protein: CASSFQMRSNGYTF

clone size: few
V gene: TRBV15
D gene: NA
J gene: TRBJ2-5
CDR3 DNA: TGTGCCACCAGCAGAGAACATCAAGAGACCCAGTACTTC
CDR3 protein: CATSREHQETQYF

clone size: NA
V gene: TRBV10-3
D gene: NA
J gene: TRBJ2-7
CDR3 DNA: TGTGCCACCAGAGACAGTACTCTTTGGGAGCAGTACTTC
CDR3 protein: CATRDSTLWEQYF

clone size: NA
V gene: TRBV20-1
D gene: NA
J gene: TRBJ2-3
CDR3 DNA: TGCAGTGCTACTCCTCTGACTAGCCCTAGGGGGACCACAGATACGCAGTATTTT
CDR3 protein: CSATPLTSPRGTTDTQYF

clone size: few
V gene: TRBV7-3
D gene: NA
J gene: TRBJ2-1
CDR3 DNA: TGTGCCAGCAGCGTTATCGGGGACAATGAGCAGTTCTTC
CDR3 protein: CASSVIGDNEQFF

clone size: NA
V gene: TRBV5-1
D gene: TRBD1
J gene: TRBJ1-5
CDR3 DNA: TGCGCCAGCAGCCCGGGGACAGGGATTGGCAATCAGCCCCAGCATTTT
CDR3 protein: CASSPGTGIGNQPQHF

clone size: many
V gene: TRBV12-3/TRBV12-4
D gene: NA
J gene: TRBJ1-4
CDR3 DNA: TGTGCCAGCAGCTTTGGAGGGGCAACTAATGAAAAACTGTTTTTT
CDR3 protein: CASSFGGATNEKLFF

clone size: NA
V gene: TRBV5-1
D gene: NA
J gene: TRBJ2-1
CDR3 DNA: TGCGCCAGCAGCTTGGGGACGGTGCCTGAGCAGTTCTTC
CDR3 protein: CASSLGTVPEQFF

clone size: NA
V gene: TRBV5-1
D gene: TRBD1
J gene: TRBJ1-1
CDR3 DNA: TGCGCCAGCAGCCCCTCGACGGACAGGGGCACTGAAGCTTTCTTT
CDR3 protein: CASSPSTDRGTEAFF

clone size: NA
V gene: TRBV29-1
D gene: TRBD2
J gene: TRBJ2-3
CDR3 DNA: TGCAGCGTTGTGGGACTAGCTCCAGATACGCAGTATTTT
CDR3 protein: CSVVGLAPDTQYF

clone size: few
V gene: TRBV5-1
D gene: NA
J gene: TRBJ2-2
CDR3 DNA: TGCGCCAGCAGGTCAGGTATAATGGCCGGGGAGCTGTTTTTT
CDR3 protein: CASRSGIMAGELFF